This T cell receptor (beta chain) was found in a study of T-cell memory formation after mild COVID-19. Study-level information: Clusters of TCRs were largely donor specific. Overall study results and limits: Contracting CD8+ clones were enriched in EMRA, CD4+ mainly in CM and EM.

Details on this clonotype: Its target is unknown.

In TCRdb, the 5' RACE reads were re-called with MiXCR into one record per CDR3 protein. This table holds 450,000 to 650,000 distinct CDR3 sequences, about 20% found once. Trimming left V 9 bases short and J 1 base short, with 6 bases between. The CDR3 contains 11 residues. In germline, CDR1 is LNHDA, CDR2 SQIVND (reference sequence). The TCR was taken from an adult woman who had mild COVID-19 (a few samples of this study predate the infection). Cell type and time point are not known. The specimen was PBMCs or a T cell subset sorted from them (not recorded which). The rearrangement uses TRBV19 and TRBJ1-2; no firm D call. The CDR3 nucleotides are TGTGCCAGCAGCATTAACTATGGCTACACCTTC. Protein sequence: CASSINYGYTF. The variable domain in full, with the rest retrieved from reference TRBV19 and TRBJ1-2, is DGGITQSPKYLFRKEGQNVTLSCEQNLNHDAMYWYRQDPGQGLRLIYYSQIVNDFQKGDIAEGYSVSREKKESFPLTVTSAQKNPTAFYLCASSINYGYTFGSGTRLTVV.